The source of this TCR beta chain is a study of blood T cell repertoires in COVID-19. At the level of the study: Samples came from the United States, Italy and Spain, spanning acute and convalescent COVID-19. Sample material is recorded as cDNA or gDNA derived from T cells, B-cell-depleted T cells, or PBMCs.

Germline assignment: CDR1 LGHNA and CDR2 YNFKEQ. The CDR3 extends over 16 amino acids. J gave up 5 bases and V 0 bases, and 8 bases lay outside the gene matches. Under the authors' procedure: How many nucleated cells were present was estimated from reference gene primer amplification. Profiled with immunoSEQ multiplex PCR; TCRdb holds only in-frame clones, not every one. D and trimming come from the DNA, and the V and J calls and clone size come from that table. The profile shows 45,000 to 55,000 clones, 88% of them singletons. The chain uses TRBV4-2 and TRBJ1-1; the match to TRBD1 covers 8 bases. The receptor was derived from a human donor in a cohort sampled during active COVID-19. Sequenced: peripheral blood. CDR3 nucleotides: TGTGCCAGCAGCCAAGAGCCCCACAGGGGGGGGACTGAAGCTTTCTTT. Its protein is CASSQEPHRGGTEAFF.